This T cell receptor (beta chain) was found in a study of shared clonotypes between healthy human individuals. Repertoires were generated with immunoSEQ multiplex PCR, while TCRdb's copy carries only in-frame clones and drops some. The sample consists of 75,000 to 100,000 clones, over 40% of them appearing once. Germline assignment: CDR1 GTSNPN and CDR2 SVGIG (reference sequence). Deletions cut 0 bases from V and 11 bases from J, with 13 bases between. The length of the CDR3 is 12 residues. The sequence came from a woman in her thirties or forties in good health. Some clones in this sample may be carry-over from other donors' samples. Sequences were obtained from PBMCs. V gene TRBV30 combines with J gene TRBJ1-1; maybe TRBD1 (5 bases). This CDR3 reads CAWSVGQGLAFF. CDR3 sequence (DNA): TGTGCCTGGAGTGTAGGGCAGGGACTGGCTTTCTTT.